The 28 T cell receptor beta chains given below trace back to one sample, sequenced in a study of HIV-infected patients and healthy controls. cDNA was made from about 480 ng RNA using alpha and beta constant primers. Each of the alpha and beta chains got its own library through chain-specific third strand synthesis with indices. Via MiXCR, TCRdb re-called the 5' RACE reads, giving one row per CDR3 protein. Of around 16,000 distinct CDR3 sequences in the sample, more than 7.5% are singletons; the top ten hold approximately 5.1%. No cell fractionation was done, so the repertoire covers all unsorted peripheral blood T cells. Sequencing was done on a sample of blood. Source of these receptors: an adult in good health.

This clonotype was seen many times. This sequence joins TRBV20-1 and TRBJ2-1; 8 bases agree with TRBD2. Germline values: CDR1 DFQATT, CDR2 SNEGSKA (reference sequence). The CDR3 has 15 amino acids. Unmatched junction bases numbered 2, after V lost 1 base and J lost 0 bases. The CDR3 loop is CSARGTSGSYNEQFF. In DNA form, the CDR3 reads TGCAGTGCTAGAGGTACTAGCGGCTCCTACAATGAGCAGTTCTTC.

V and J are TRBV20-1 and TRBJ1-2; D perhaps matches TRBD1 (5 bases). CDR1 is DFQATT, CDR2 SNEGSKA, per germline (reference sequence). The length of the CDR3 is 13 residues. V shed 2 bases and J shed 4 bases, with 11 bases lying between them. In DNA form, the CDR3 reads TGCAGTGCTAGAAAACCTGGGACCTATGGCTACACCTTC. Its protein product is CSARKPGTYGYTF.

Relative to its sample, this clonotype is medium-sized (0.01 to 0.1%). The chain carries TRBV12-3 or TRBV12-4 and TRBJ1-2; 9 bases map to TRBD1. This CDR3 comprises 15 residues. V gave up 5 bases and J gave up 6 bases; unmatched junction bases: 10. CDR3 amino acids: CASSPFPGQGNGYTF. DNA for the CDR3: TGTGCCAGCAGTCCATTCCCCGGACAGGGGAATGGCTACACCTTC.

This clonotype was found a few times. The chain employs TRBV19 and TRBJ2-1; D not certain. The V end was cut by 3 bases, the J end by 6 bases, with 9 bases between. The CDR3 is made up of 13 amino acids. Germline V gives CDR1 LNHDA, CDR2 SQIVND (reference sequence). CDR3 region: CASSIVGSNEQFF. The CDR3 coding sequence is TGTGCCAGTAGTATCGTGGGTAGCAATGAGCAGTTCTTC.

The chain is built from TRBV5-4 and TRBJ1-1; D may be TRBD1 (5 bases). The CDR3 runs 14 residues. V was shortened by 0 bases and J by 4 bases, with 10 bases between the two germline ends. In germline, CDR1 is SGHNT, CDR2 YYREEE (reference sequence). The CDR3 DNA reads as TGTGCCAGCAGCTTGGGCGCAGGGATCACTGAAGCTTTCTTT. Translating gives CASSLGAGITEAFF. Using reference TRBV5-4 and TRBJ1-1 for the parts outside the CDR3, the full variable domain is ETGVTQSPTHLIKTRGQQVTLRCSSQSGHNTVSWYQQALGQGPQFIFQYYREEENGRGNFPPRFSGLQFPNYSSELNVNALELDDSALYLCASSLGAGITEAFFGQGTRLTVV.

V gene TRBV2 combines with J gene TRBJ2-1, with D possibly being TRBD1 or TRBD2 (5 bases each). The V end was cut by 3 bases, the J end by 10 bases, with 16 bases between. The CDR3 is 14 amino acids. Germline-derived CDR1 and CDR2 are SNHLY and FYNNEI. The CDR3 DNA reads as TGTGCCAGCAGTGATGTTAATTTGTGGGACGAGCAGTTCTTC. Its translation is CASSDVNLWDEQFF.

There are many counts of this clonotype. This chain joins TRBV7-2 and TRBJ2-1; D is perhaps TRBD2 (5 bases). This CDR3 contains 14 residues. Germline values: CDR1 SGHTA, CDR2 FQGNSA. Trimming took off 4 bases at V and 9 bases at J, with 16 bases between the two ends. This chain's CDR3 is CASSSPKERSEQFF. Here the CDR3 DNA reads TGTGCCAGCAGCTCCCCTAAAGAGCGGAGTGAGCAGTTCTTC.

This clonotype occurred many times. The chain carries TRBV28 and TRBJ1-1; D might be TRBD1 (6 bases). Deletions cut 2 bases from V and 10 bases from J, with 23 bases between. CDR1 and CDR2 (germline): MDHEN, SYDVKM. The CDR3 runs 16 residues. CDR3 residues: CASSLSLGGPASPAFF. CDR3 nucleotide sequence: TGTGCCAGCAGTTTAAGCCTCGGGGGCCCAGCCTCTCCAGCTTTCTTT.

This clonotype is medium-sized (0.01 to 0.1%) in the sample. The chain combines TRBV7-2 with TRBJ2-3, with 8 bases identical to TRBD2. J gave up 4 bases and V 0 bases, and 6 bases lay outside the gene matches. This CDR3 is built from 16 residues. CDR1 SGHTA and CDR2 FQGNSA come from the germline V gene. The CDR3: CASSLAGTSSPDTQYF. Written as DNA, the CDR3 is TGTGCCAGCAGCTTAGCCGGGACTAGTAGCCCAGATACGCAGTATTTT.

The table lists this clonotype with many counts. V and J are TRBV29-1 and TRBJ2-3, with TRBD1 matching 7 bases. Trimming cost V 5 bases and J 4 bases; bases outside gene matches: 6. This CDR3 comprises 13 residues. Looked up from germline, CDR1 is SQVTM and CDR2 is ANQGSEA. CDR3 sequence: CSVPKGAADTQYF. For the CDR3, the DNA is TGCAGCGTTCCCAAGGGGGCAGCAGATACGCAGTATTTT.

This clonotype has a count of ten or more. The CDR3 coding sequence is TGTGCCAGCAGCCGAGCGGGAGCCCCTCCCGGTACGCAGTATTTT. Translation: CASSRAGAPPGTQYF. This sequence joins TRBV12-3 or TRBV12-4 and TRBJ2-3, with 8 bases matching TRBD2. V gave up 6 bases and J gave up 8 bases; unmatched junction bases: 13. The CDR3 totals 15 residues.

This clonotype occurred many times. This chain links TRBV5-1 with TRBJ1-4; D remains unclear. Trimming removed 0 bases at V and 8 bases at J, with 11 bases between. The CDR3 runs 14 residues. The germline V gene has CDR1 SGHRS and CDR2 YFSETQ. In DNA form, the CDR3 reads TGCGCCAGCAGCTTGGATCCGAGAGGGGAAAAACTGTTTTTT. This translates into CASSLDPRGEKLFF.

This clonotype was seen a handful of times. The V call is TRBV20-1, the J call TRBJ1-1; D is undetermined. Germline V gene sequence: CDR1 DFQATT, CDR2 SNEGSKA (reference sequence). The CDR3 is 14 amino acids. Trimming left V 2 bases short and J 4 bases short, with 14 bases between. This chain's CDR3 is CSARLTAGRTEAFF. DNA of the CDR3: TGCAGTGCTAGACTCACCGCGGGCCGCACTGAAGCTTTCTTT.

This clonotype was detected ten times or more. This chain uses TRBV7-2 with TRBJ1-1, with D unresolved. Trimming shortened V by 5 bases and J by 1 base, and 8 bases separated the two germline ends. Per the germline V gene, CDR1 is SGHTA and CDR2 is FQGNSA. The CDR3 is made up of 13 amino acids. CDR3 protein: CASSPPGNTEAFF. As DNA, the CDR3 is TGTGCCAGCAGCCCCCCAGGGAACACTGAAGCTTTCTTT.

This clonotype was observed many times. V is TRBV12-3 or TRBV12-4 and J is TRBJ2-1, with 10 bases that match TRBD2. Germline trimming cut 1 base from V and 7 bases from J; bases unmatched to any gene: 7. The CDR3 runs 16 residues. The CDR3 bases are TGTGCCAGCAGTTTAGTCCTAGCGGGAGTGGGAAATGAGCAGTTCTTC. Encoded protein: CASSLVLAGVGNEQFF.

The chain uses TRBV6-1 and TRBJ2-2; 7 positions match TRBD2. The CDR3 runs to 13 residues. CDR1 and CDR2 (germline): MNHNS, SASEGT. The V and J ends lost 3 bases and 5 bases, in that order; junction bases with no gene match: 0. The CDR3 nucleotides read TGTGCCAGCAGTGAGCGGGAGACCGGGGAGCTGTTTTTT. Translated, it gives CASSERETGELFF.

This clonotype was observed at least ten times. This sequence joins TRBV5-5 and TRBJ1-1; D call uncertain. The germline V and J ends were trimmed by 2 bases and 1 base, with 9 bases remaining between them. The CDR3 contains 14 residues. Germline loops: CDR1 SGHKS, CDR2 YYEKEE (reference sequence). CDR3 nucleotide sequence: TGTGCCAGCAGCTTAGATGGCAGGAACACTGAAGCTTTCTTT. This codes for CASSLDGRNTEAFF.

Sample share makes this clonotype medium-sized. The rearrangement joins TRBV6-5 to TRBJ2-7, with D perhaps matching TRBD1 (5 bases). The CDR3 length is 13 residues. The V gene lost 2 bases and the J gene lost 3 bases, with 8 bases spanning the gap. Germline-derived CDR1 and CDR2 are MNHEY and SVGAGI. CDR3 sequence: CASSYLQVYEQYV. The CDR3 bases are TGTGCCAGCAGTTACCTACAGGTCTACGAGCAGTACGTC.

This clonotype came up many times. The chain recombines TRBV4-1 with TRBJ2-7; 12 positions agree with TRBD2. J gave up 5 bases and V 4 bases, and 6 bases lay outside the gene matches. This CDR3 comprises 15 residues. Germline V lookup: CDR1 MGHRA, CDR2 YSYEKL. CDR3 protein: CASSPLAGGPDEQYF. The CDR3 nucleotides read TGCGCCAGCAGCCCTCTAGCGGGAGGGCCGGACGAGCAGTACTTC.

This clonotype has ten or more counts. The chain recombines TRBV15 with TRBJ2-1; D is unresolved. The CDR3 length is 15 residues. The germline gives CDR1 LNHNV, CDR2 YYDKDF (reference sequence). V was pared by 5 bases and J by 0 bases, with 11 bases between. CDR3 in DNA: TGTGCCACCAGCGCCCAGCCTGACTCCTACAATGAGCAGTTCTTC. The encoded protein is CATSAQPDSYNEQFF.

At least ten counts were recorded for this clonotype. The chain uses TRBV30 and TRBJ1-1, with D hard to call. With 0 bases removed from V and 5 bases from J, the gap between germline ends came to 4 bases. In germline, CDR1 is GTSNPN, CDR2 SVGIG (reference sequence). The CDR3 contains 11 residues. As DNA, the CDR3 is TGTGCCTGGAGTGTAGTGACTGAAGCTTTCTTT. Translated: CAWSVVTEAFF.

By frequency in the sample, this clonotype is medium-sized. The gene calls are TRBV29-1 and TRBJ2-3; 8 bases agree with TRBD2. Germline V CDR1 and CDR2: SQVTM, ANQGSEA. The J segment lost 5 bases and the V segment lost 6 bases, leaving 10 bases of the junction unmatched. The CDR3 spans 14 residues. Written as DNA, the CDR3 is TGCAGCGTGACCCGGGAGGGTCTGGAAGATACGCAGTATTTT. This translates into CSVTREGLEDTQYF.

This clonotype was detected many times. The V call is TRBV29-1, the J call TRBJ1-1, with D possibly matching TRBD1 (6 bases). CDR1 SQVTM and CDR2 ANQGSEA come from the germline V gene. The CDR3 is 12 residues long. Trimming shortened V by 4 bases and J by 4 bases, and 10 bases separated the two germline ends. The CDR3, as DNA: TGCAGCGTTGTAGGAGGGGGCACTGAAGCTTTCTTT. This codes for CSVVGGGTEAFF.

This clonotype is termed medium-sized. The J gene is TRBJ1-1, the V gene TRBV5-6; D unclear. Germline-derived CDR1 and CDR2 are SGHDT and YYEEEE. This CDR3 has 11 residues. Trimming pared 4 bases from V and 7 bases from J, leaving 8 bases between. DNA for the CDR3: TGTGCCAGCAGCGTAGGGAGTGAAGCTTTCTTT. It codes for CASSVGSEAFF. The full variable domain, rest sourced from reference TRBV5-6 and TRBJ1-1, is DAGVTQSPTHLIKTRGQQVTLRCSPKSGHDTVSWYQQALGQGPQFIFQYYEEEERQRGNFPDRFSGHQFPNYSSELNVNALLLGDSALYLCASSVGSEAFFGQGTRLTVV.

This clonotype is classed as medium-sized. V and J are TRBV9 and TRBJ2-3; 12 bases are a match to TRBD2. Trimming at V came to 0 bases and at J to 5 bases, leaving 7 bases not matched to a gene. The CDR3 is made up of 17 amino acids. Germline CDR1 reads SGDLS; CDR2 reads YYNGEE. CDR3 bases: TGTGCCAGCAGCGTAGGAGAACTAGCGGGAGGCGTAGATACGCAGTATTTT. The encoded protein is CASSVGELAGGVDTQYF.

This clonotype was detected ten times or more. The chain is built from TRBV7-9 and TRBJ2-3, with 13 bases identical to TRBD2. The germline V gene encodes CDR1 SEHNR and CDR2 FQNEAQ (reference sequence). The CDR3 covers 16 residues. After removal of 6 bases from V and 2 bases from J, the junction contained 5 bases not matched to a gene. This CDR3 is CASRPGTSGITDTQYF. In DNA, the CDR3 is TGTGCCAGCAGGCCTGGGACTAGCGGGATCACAGATACGCAGTATTTT.

This chain joins TRBV19 and TRBJ2-7; D gene uncertain. Germline CDR1 is LNHDA and CDR2 is SQIVND (reference sequence). Deletions cut 1 base from V and 1 base from J, with 5 bases between. This CDR3 is built from 13 residues. This CDR3 is CASSIGLSYEQYF. CDR3 nucleotides: TGTGCCAGTAGTATAGGGTTGTCCTACGAGCAGTACTTC.

This clonotype appeared many times. This chain links TRBV6-5 with TRBJ2-7; 11 positions agree with TRBD2. Germline trimming cut 5 bases from V and 2 bases from J; bases unmatched to any gene: 8. This CDR3 has 16 amino acids. Germline lookup yields CDR1 MNHEY and CDR2 SVGAGI. The CDR3 loop is CASSESLAGGPYEQYV. CDR3 bases: TGTGCCAGCAGTGAATCTCTAGCGGGAGGACCCTACGAGCAGTACGTC.